These T cell receptor beta chains were read from a single sample in a study of regulatory T cells in long-lasting Graves disease. From the multiplex PCR reads, TCRdb called clonotypes with MiXCR, one entry per CDR3 protein. Among some 370,000 distinct CDR3 sequences, roughly 24% were seen once, and the ten largest hold around 30%. The material sequenced was peripheral blood mononuclear cells (PBMCs), taken when the disease was refractory, from a patient treated with antithyroid drugs. Receptor source: a woman aged 40 to 50 with Graves disease. Both conserved end residues are trimmed from each CDR3. Clone size is given for some rows only: seen once, a few or many times, or a class if the clone is expanded.

j_call clone_size v_call cdr3_aa
TRBJ2-7 . TRBV28 ASRPTGDSHEQY
TRBJ2-5 . TRBV7-9 ASSSHGGLETQY
TRBJ2-1 . TRBV2 ASGPSDDEQF
TRBJ2-7 many TRBV20-1 SARRPTRYEQY
TRBJ2-7 . TRBV11-2 ASSLDLDSRYEQY
TRBJ2-7 many TRBV28 ASSASIYEQY
TRBJ2-1 . TRBV5-1 ASSSGTSSYNEQF
TRBJ1-2 many TRBV28 ASMGADWNYGYT
TRBJ2-1 once TRBV19 ASSAGTRFPSSSYNEQF
TRBJ1-4 few TRBV3-1 ASSQDLSGGEKLF
TRBJ2-7 . TRBV2 ASSDTIFEQY
TRBJ2-1 few TRBV19 ASSIVGGEDEQF
TRBJ2-5 many TRBV2 ASSPIQGLQETQY
TRBJ1-5 many TRBV2 ASRADGINQPQH
TRBJ2-1 . TRBV28 ASSLIRLAGVSYNEQF
TRBJ2-4 many TRBV28 ASTPARTSYIQY
TRBJ2-2 many TRBV6-5 ASSSRTASHTGELF
TRBJ1-1 many TRBV19 ASSIQRIMNTEAF
TRBJ1-5 . TRBV5-6 ASSYLQQPQH
TRBJ2-5 . TRBV18 ASSPKPGQRRGQETQY
TRBJ2-5 . TRBV19 ASGQGYETQY
TRBJ2-7 few TRBV3-1 ASSQDQYEQY
TRBJ1-1 few TRBV27 ASSISRGSNTEAF
TRBJ2-5 few TRBV25-1 ASLAGESETQY
TRBJ2-7 many TRBV11-1 ASSAPGWAREQY
TRBJ2-5 many TRBV20-1 SARVGTGGLETQY
TRBJ2-7 few TRBV6-1 ASSEGGTAS
TRBJ1-5 few TRBV15 ATSANSATGINQPQH
TRBJ2-7 many TRBV12-3/TRBV12-4 ASSFVGRGEGEQY
TRBJ1-5 . TRBV18 ASSRGQGWQPQH
TRBJ1-5 . TRBV19 ASHTSAPEPQH
TRBJ2-1 few TRBV12-3/TRBV12-4 ASSLGLAGDEQF
TRBJ2-5 many TRBV5-4 ASSRRAGVETQY
TRBJ1-5 few TRBV3-1 ASNLGSQPQH
TRBJ1-1 few TRBV19 ASSIGSLNTEAF
TRBJ2-1 . TRBV28 ASSFERELRYNEQF
TRBJ2-7 many TRBV27 ASSSGLAVYEQY
TRBJ2-7 many TRBV15 ATSIEREASYEQY
TRBJ1-5 . TRBV5-5 ASSSRGIPNQPQH
TRBJ2-7 . TRBV6-1 ASSPYAGRIFYEQY
TRBJ1-3 . TRBV5-1 ASRTGDRNTIY
TRBJ2-7 many TRBV28 ASSVDRVPSYEQY
TRBJ2-7 . TRBV20-1 SAIIPGTTDEQY
TRBJ2-5 many TRBV2 ASRSTGTGEETQY
TRBJ2-7 many TRBV28 ASSLETREQY
TRBJ1-4 . TRBV7-9 ASSLAPKTAATNEKLF
TRBJ2-2 . TRBV10-3 ASSYVRDRVPGELF
TRBJ2-2 few TRBV4-2 ASSQAGTGANTGELF
TRBJ2-7 . TRBV5-6 ASSLLAGGIYSYEQY
TRBJ2-5 many TRBV12-3/TRBV12-4 ASSRRRQQETQY
TRBJ2-2 . TRBV19 ASSIDRKTSSGELF
TRBJ2-7 . TRBV20-1 SAGYEQY
TRBJ1-5 many TRBV12-3/TRBV12-4 ASRPGTLKNQPQH
TRBJ2-2 . TRBV18 ASSPLMNTGELF
TRBJ1-5 many TRBV28 ASSSTGYQPQH
TRBJ1-5 many TRBV2 ASKRMKYSNQPQH
TRBJ2-2 . TRBV20-1 SAFPGTSGTNTGELF